This T cell receptor (beta chain) came from a study of blood T cell repertoires in COVID-19. The overall study: Acute and convalescent COVID-19 samples came from the United States, Italy and Spain. PBMCs, B-cell-depleted T cells, or T cells provided the cDNA or gDNA that made up the material.

Clones were read by immunoSEQ multiplex PCR, and TCRdb kept only the in-frame ones, dropping some. The sample shows approximately 260,000 clones, over 75% of them seen only once. The ends lost 5 bases at V and 8 bases at J; junction bases unmatched: 6. This CDR3 is 15 amino acids long. CDR1 and CDR2 from the germline V gene are SGHTA and FQGNSA. V is TRBV7-2 and J is TRBJ2-1; 13 bases fit TRBD2. The sequence was collected from a human donor in a cohort sampled during active COVID-19. Input material: peripheral blood. CDR3 loop: CASSQLAGGPHEQFF. CDR3 nucleotides: TGTGCCAGCAGCCAACTAGCGGGAGGGCCCCATGAGCAGTTCTTC.